This T cell receptor beta chain was identified during a study of cytomegalovirus exposure and HLA in healthy donors. Notes on this clone: Its antigen remains unidentified.

Germline loops: CDR1 MDHEN, CDR2 SYDVKM. V shed 6 bases and J 5 bases; nucleotides not matched to a gene: 10. The CDR3 has 15 amino acids. The PCR used 60 Vbeta and 13 Jbeta primers. Sequenced by immunoSEQ multiplex PCR; TCRdb stores in-frame clones only, minus some. The sample carries approximately 90,000 clones, 70% recorded once. Study-wide results and limits: Later analysis demonstrated an association between a missense DCLRE1C variant and TCR beta V- and J-gene trimming. A later analysis, which compared TCR beta chains of equal frequency, found the HLA-associated ones more clonally expanded.

This receptor was obtained from a woman between 50 and 59 years old in good health and CMV-seropositive. The sequenced material came from PBMCs. This chain links TRBV28 with TRBJ1-1; 9 bases align to TRBD1. The CDR3 bases are TGTGCCAGCAGGCTATTTGGACAGGGGTGGACTGAAGCTTTCTTT. Its protein product is CASRLFGQGWTEAFF.